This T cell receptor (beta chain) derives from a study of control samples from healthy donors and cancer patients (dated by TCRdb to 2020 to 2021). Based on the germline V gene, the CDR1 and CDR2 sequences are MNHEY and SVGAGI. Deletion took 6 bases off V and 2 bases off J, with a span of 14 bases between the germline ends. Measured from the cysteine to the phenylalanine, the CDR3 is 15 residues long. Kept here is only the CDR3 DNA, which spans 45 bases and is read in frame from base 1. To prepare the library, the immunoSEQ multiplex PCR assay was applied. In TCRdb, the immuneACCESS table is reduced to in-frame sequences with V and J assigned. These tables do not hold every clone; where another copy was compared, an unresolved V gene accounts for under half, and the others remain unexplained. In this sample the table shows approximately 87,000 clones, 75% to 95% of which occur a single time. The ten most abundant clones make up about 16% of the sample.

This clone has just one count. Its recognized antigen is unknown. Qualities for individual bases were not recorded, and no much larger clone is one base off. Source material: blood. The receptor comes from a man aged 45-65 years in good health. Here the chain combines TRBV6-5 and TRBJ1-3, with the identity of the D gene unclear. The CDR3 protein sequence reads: CASRTGLGPGNTIYF. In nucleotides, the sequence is TGTGCCAGCAGAACCGGATTAGGTCCTGGAAACACCATATATTTT.